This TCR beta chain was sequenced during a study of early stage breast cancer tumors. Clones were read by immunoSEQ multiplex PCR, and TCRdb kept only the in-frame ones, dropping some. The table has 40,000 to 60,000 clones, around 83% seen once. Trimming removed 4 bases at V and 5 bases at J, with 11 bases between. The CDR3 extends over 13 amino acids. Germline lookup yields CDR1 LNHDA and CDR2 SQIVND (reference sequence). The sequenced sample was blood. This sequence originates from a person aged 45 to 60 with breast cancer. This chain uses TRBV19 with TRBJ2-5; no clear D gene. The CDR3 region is CASSTHLVETQYF. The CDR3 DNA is TGTGCCAGTAGTACCCACCTCGTTGAGACCCAGTACTTC.